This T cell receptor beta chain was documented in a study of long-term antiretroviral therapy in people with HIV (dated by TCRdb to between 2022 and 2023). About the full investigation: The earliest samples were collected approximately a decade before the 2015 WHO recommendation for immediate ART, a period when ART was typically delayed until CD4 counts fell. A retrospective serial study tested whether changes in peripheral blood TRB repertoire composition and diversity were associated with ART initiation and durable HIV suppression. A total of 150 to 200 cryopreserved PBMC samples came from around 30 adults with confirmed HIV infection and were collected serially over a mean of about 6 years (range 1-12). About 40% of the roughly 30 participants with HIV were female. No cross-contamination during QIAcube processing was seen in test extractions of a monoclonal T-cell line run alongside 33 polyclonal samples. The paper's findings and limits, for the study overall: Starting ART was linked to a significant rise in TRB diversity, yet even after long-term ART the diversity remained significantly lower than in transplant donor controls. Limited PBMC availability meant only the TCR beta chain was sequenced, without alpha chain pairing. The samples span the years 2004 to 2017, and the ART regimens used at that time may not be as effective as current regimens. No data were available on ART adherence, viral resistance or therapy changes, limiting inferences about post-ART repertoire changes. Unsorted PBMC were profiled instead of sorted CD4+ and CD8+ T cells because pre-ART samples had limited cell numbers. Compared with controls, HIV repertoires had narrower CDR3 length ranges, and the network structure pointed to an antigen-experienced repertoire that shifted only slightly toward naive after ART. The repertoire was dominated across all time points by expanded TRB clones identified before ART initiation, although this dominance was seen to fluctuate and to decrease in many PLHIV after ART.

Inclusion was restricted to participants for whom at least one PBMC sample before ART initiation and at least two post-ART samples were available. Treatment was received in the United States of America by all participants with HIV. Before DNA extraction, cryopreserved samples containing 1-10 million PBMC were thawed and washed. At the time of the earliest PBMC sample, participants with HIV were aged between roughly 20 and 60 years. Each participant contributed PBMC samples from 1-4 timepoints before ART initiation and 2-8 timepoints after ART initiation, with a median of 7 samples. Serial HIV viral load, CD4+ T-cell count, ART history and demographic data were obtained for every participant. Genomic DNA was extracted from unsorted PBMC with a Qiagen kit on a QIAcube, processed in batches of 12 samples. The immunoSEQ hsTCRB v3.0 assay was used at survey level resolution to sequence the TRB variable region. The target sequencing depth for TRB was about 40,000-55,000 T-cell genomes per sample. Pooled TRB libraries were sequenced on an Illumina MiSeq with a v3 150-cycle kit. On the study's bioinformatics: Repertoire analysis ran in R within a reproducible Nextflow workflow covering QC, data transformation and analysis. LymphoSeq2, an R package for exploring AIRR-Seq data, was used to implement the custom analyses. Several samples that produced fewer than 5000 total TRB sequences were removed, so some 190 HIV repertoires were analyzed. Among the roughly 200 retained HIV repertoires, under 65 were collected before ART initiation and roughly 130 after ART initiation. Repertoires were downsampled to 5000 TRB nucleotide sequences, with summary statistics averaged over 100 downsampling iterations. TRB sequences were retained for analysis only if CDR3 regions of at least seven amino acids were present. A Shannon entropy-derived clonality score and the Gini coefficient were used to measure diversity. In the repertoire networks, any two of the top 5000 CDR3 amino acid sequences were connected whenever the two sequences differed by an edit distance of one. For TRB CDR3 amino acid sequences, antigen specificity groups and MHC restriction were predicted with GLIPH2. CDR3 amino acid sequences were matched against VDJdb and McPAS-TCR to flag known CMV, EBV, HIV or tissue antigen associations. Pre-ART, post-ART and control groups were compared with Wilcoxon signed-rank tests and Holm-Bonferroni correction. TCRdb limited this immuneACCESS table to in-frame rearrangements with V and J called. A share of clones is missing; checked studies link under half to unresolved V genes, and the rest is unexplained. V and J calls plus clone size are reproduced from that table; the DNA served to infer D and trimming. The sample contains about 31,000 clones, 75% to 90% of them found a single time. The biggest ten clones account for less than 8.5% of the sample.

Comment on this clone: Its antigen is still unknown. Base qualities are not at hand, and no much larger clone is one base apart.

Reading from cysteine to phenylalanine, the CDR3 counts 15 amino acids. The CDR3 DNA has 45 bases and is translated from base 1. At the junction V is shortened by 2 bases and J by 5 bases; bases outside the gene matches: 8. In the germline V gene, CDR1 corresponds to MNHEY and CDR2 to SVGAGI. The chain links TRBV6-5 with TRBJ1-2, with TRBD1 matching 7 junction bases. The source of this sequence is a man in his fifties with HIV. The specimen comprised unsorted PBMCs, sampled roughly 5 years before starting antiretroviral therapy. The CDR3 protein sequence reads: CASSYGPRGVYGYTF. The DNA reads TGTGCCAGCAGTTACGGCCCCAGGGGGGTATATGGCTACACCTTC.